The rows below give T cell receptor beta chains drawn from one sample of a study of cytomegalovirus exposure and HLA in healthy donors. TCRdb's table, derived via immunoSEQ multiplex PCR, lists solely in-frame clones and lacks some. Here the sample spans around 210,000 clones, 85% being singletons. The source material was PBMCs. Every receptor here comes from a girl aged 2 to 10 in good health and CMV-seronegative. Both conserved end residues are part of each CDR3. The order of the fields is clone size, V gene, D gene, J gene, CDR3 DNA, CDR3 protein. A D gene is named only where the DNA matches it firmly. For some rows the clone size is stated as once, few or many, or as a class when expanded; others skip it.

few	TRBV19	TRBD1	TRBJ1-1	TGTGCCAGTAGTATAGGCAGGGGGGACACTGAAGCTTTCTTT	CASSIGRGDTEAFF
.	TRBV5-4	.	TRBJ1-1	TGTGCCGGGGGGACGGGGACCGAAGCTTTCTTT	CAGGTGTEAFF
.	TRBV7-9	TRBD1	TRBJ1-1	TGTGCCAGCAGCTGGACAGGGGGAGGGACTGAAGCTTTCTTT	CASSWTGGGTEAFF
once	TRBV7-9	TRBD1	TRBJ1-1	TGTGCCAGCAGCCCTACGACAGGGTCCATCAACACTGAAGCTTTCTTT	CASSPTTGSINTEAFF
once	TRBV28	.	TRBJ1-2	TGTGCCAGCAGTGGCAGGCGCCGTGACTATGGCTACACCTTC	CASSGRRRDYGYTF
once	TRBV27	.	TRBJ1-1	TGTGCCAGCAGTTTTAACAGCCTCGGACTCATGAACAATGAAGCTTTCTTT	CASSFNSLGLMNNEAFF
.	TRBV29-1	.	TRBJ2-2	TGCAGCGTTGGGAAGGAGGCGGACACCGGGGAGCTGTTTTTT	CSVGKEADTGELFF
.	TRBV27	.	TRBJ2-1	TGTGCCAGCAGTTTAGGGACTGTTGAGCAGTTCTTC	CASSLGTVEQFF
.	TRBV2	.	TRBJ1-1	TGTGCCAGCAGTAAGGCATTTGTACAGTCTGAAGCTTTCTTT	CASSKAFVQSEAFF
.	TRBV5-1	TRBD2	TRBJ2-7	TGCGCCAGCAGCTTGTTGCTAGCGGGCAGCTACGAGCAGTACTTC	CASSLLLAGSYEQYF
.	TRBV7-6	TRBD2	TRBJ2-3	TGTGCCAGCAGCTTAGTCACTAGCGGCACAGATACGCAGTATTTT	CASSLVTSGTDTQYF
once	TRBV7-9	.	TRBJ1-4	TGTGCCAGCAGCTTAGTACAGTCTAATGAAAAACTGTTTTTT	CASSLVQSNEKLFF
.	TRBV7-2	TRBD2	TRBJ2-2	TGTGCCAGCAGCTTTAGACTAGCGGGGGGTGCCGGGGAGCTGTTTTTT	CASSFRLAGGAGELFF
.	TRBV7-9	TRBD2	TRBJ2-5	TGTGCCAGCAGCAGTCCGACTAGCGGATACCAAGAGACCCAGTACTTC	CASSSPTSGYQETQYF
.	TRBV7-8	TRBD1	TRBJ1-2	TGTGCCAGCAGCTTAGGTGCCGGGACAGGGGGCTATGGCTACACCTTC	CASSLGAGTGGYGYTF
.	TRBV5-4	.	TRBJ1-1	TGTGCCAGCAGCTTCCAGGAGGCCCAAGCTTTCTTT	CASSFQEAQAFF
once	TRBV7-9	.	TRBJ2-3	TGTGCCAGCAGCATCCCCTACGGGGGTGGTACAGATACGCAGTATTTT	CASSIPYGGGTDTQYF
.	TRBV5-4	.	TRBJ2-5	TGTGCCAGCAGCTTTGTAGCGGAGACCCAGTACTTC	CASSFVAETQYF
.	TRBV5-6	.	TRBJ2-3	TGTGCCAGCAGCTTTATAACAGCTCCAGATACGCAGTATTTT	CASSFITAPDTQYF
.	TRBV7-2	TRBD1	TRBJ2-7	TGTGCCAGCAGCTTAGGGGGGACAGGGCGTAGCTCCTACGAGCAGTACTTC	CASSLGGTGRSSYEQYF
.	TRBV15	TRBD1	TRBJ1-2	TGTGCCACCAGCAGAGAAGACAGGGCAGGCTATGGCTACACCTTC	CATSREDRAGYGYTF
.	TRBV28	.	TRBJ2-1	TGTGCCAGCAGTTTACGGGGGAGTGTGTACAATGAGCAGTTCTTC	CASSLRGSVYNEQFF
.	TRBV7-9	.	TRBJ2-7	TGTTCCAGCAGCCCCCCCACCTACGAGCAGTACTTC	CSSSPPTYEQYF
.	TRBV9	TRBD1	TRBJ2-5	TGTGCCAGCAGCGCAGACAGGGGAAGAGAGACCCAGTACTTC	CASSADRGRETQYF
few	TRBV18	.	TRBJ1-3	TGTGCCAGCTCCCCAACCCGAGACAGCACAGGAAACACCATATATTTT	CASSPTRDSTGNTIYF
.	TRBV10-3	.	TRBJ2-5	TGTGCCATCATGGACCCCCCCAGCGGTCAAGAGACCCAGTACTTC	CAIMDPPSGQETQYF
.	TRBV6-6	TRBD1	TRBJ1-5	TGTGCCAGCACGAAACAGGGGAATCAGCCCCAGCATTTT	CASTKQGNQPQHF